The clone carrying this T cell receptor beta chain has more than one count but fewer than ten. Its antigen is undetermined. The sample is drawn from a study of early T cells in non-severe SARS-CoV-2 infection. Study background: Sequencing of unsorted whole blood was done on bulk RNA, leaving chains unpaired.

Whole-study findings and limits: The study's VDJdb matching favored anti-spike CD8 responses and missed private and CD4 specificities.

The V gene end was trimmed by 3 bases and the J gene end by 4 bases; junction bases not matched to a gene: 8. Germline lookup yields CDR1 DFQATT and CDR2 SNEGSKA (reference sequence). This CDR3 has 16 residues. Researchers tagged individual cDNA molecules with unique molecular identifiers. From the 5' RACE reads, TCRdb called clonotypes with MiXCR, one entry per CDR3 protein. Of around 70,000 distinct CDR3 sequences in the sample, roughly 9.1% were seen once. Sequenced sample: whole blood. V is TRBV20-1 and J is TRBJ2-2; 10 bases match TRBD2. This TCR was sampled from an adult who was a healthcare worker with PCR-confirmed SARS-CoV-2 infection or an uninfected control (not recorded which). CDR3 amino acids: CSARPSGRGFTGELFF. The CDR3 bases are TGCAGTGCTAGGCCTAGCGGGAGAGGTTTCACCGGGGAGCTGTTTTTT.